This record concerns one TCR beta chain sequence. CDR3 length: 13 amino acids. Germline V gives CDR1 GTSNPN, CDR2 SVGIG (reference sequence). The germline V and J ends were trimmed by 2 bases and 4 bases, with 11 bases remaining between them. Extracted from the samples, RNA was reverse transcribed into cDNA to serve as the sequencing template. The repertoire was sequenced with immunoSEQ multiplex PCR; TCRdb's copy has only in-frame clones and lacks some. The sample has under 250,000 clones, more than 45% seen once; the top ten hold approximately 0.44%. The sample belongs to a study of CD8+ T cells in alopecia areata. Overall study: For the treated group, dosing was oral tofacitinib at 5 to 10 mg twice daily.

The chain uses TRBV30 and TRBJ2-5; D is undetermined. This TCR was recovered from a human donor with alopecia areata. Sample: CD4+ T cells sorted from blood, taken at week 0. CDR3 nucleotides: TGTGCCTGGAGTATGCAGCCCCGAGAGACCCAGTACTTC. This codes for CAWSMQPRETQYF.